Listed here is a single T cell receptor (beta chain). This CDR3 is 15 amino acids long. Trimming shortened V by 3 bases and J by 0 bases, and 12 bases separated the two germline ends. In germline, CDR1 is MNHEY, CDR2 SMNVEV (reference sequence). Patients of the Seattle cohort, enrolled during active infection, were followed longitudinally. The data originate from a study of blood T cell repertoires in COVID-19. Sequenced by immunoSEQ multiplex PCR; TCRdb stores in-frame clones only, minus some. This table holds some 310,000 clones, 85% to 90% found once. The chain is built from TRBV27 and TRBJ2-7, with D perhaps TRBD1 (6 bases). This clonotype was obtained from a woman in her twenties or thirties with COVID-19, enrolled during active disease. Sequenced material: peripheral blood. CDR3 sequence reads: CASSFLGQSSYEQYF. The CDR3 DNA sequence: TGTGCCAGCAGTTTTCTGGGACAAAGCTCCTACGAGCAGTACTTC.